Shown below are 11 T cell receptor beta chains from a single sample sequenced in a study of CD8 T cells in ankylosing spondylitis. TCRdb reanalysed the 5' RACE reads using MiXCR and keeps one entry per CDR3 protein. Of approximately 100,000 distinct CDR3 sequences in the sample, approximately 25% were seen once. Sequences were obtained from synovial fluid, either unsorted or a sorted T cell fraction (not recorded which). These receptors all come from a male donor with ankylosing spondylitis.

The chain recombines TRBV7-8 with TRBJ1-1; D unresolved. Looked up from germline, CDR1 is SGHVS and CDR2 is FQNEAQ. The V gene lost 5 bases and the J gene lost 5 bases, with 18 bases spanning the gap. This CDR3 spans 15 amino acids. The DNA for the CDR3 is TGTGCCAGCAGCCCGGGCTCTCGCCGATCTACTGAAGCTTTCTTT. This gives the protein CASSPGSRRSTEAFF.

The genes are TRBV12-3 or TRBV12-4 and TRBJ2-7, with D maybe TRBD2 (6 bases). The CDR3 has 12 amino acids. Trimming cost V 5 bases and J 4 bases, with 9 bases left between them. The CDR3 sequence: CASSRDFYEQYF. The CDR3, as DNA: TGTGCCAGCAGTCGGGACTTTTACGAGCAGTACTTC.

This clonotype was counted only a few times. This sequence joins TRBV6-1 and TRBJ2-5; 7 bases map to TRBD1. CDR3 size: 13 residues. The V and J ends lost 7 bases and 5 bases, in that order; junction bases with no gene match: 7. Germline V gives CDR1 MNHNS, CDR2 SASEGT. DNA of the CDR3: TGTGCCAGCAACCGAGACAGGGCGGAGACCCAGTACTTC. Translation gives CASNRDRAETQYF.

This clonotype has only a few counts. This chain joins TRBV15 and TRBJ2-5, with 8 bases fitting TRBD2. The V and J ends lost 1 base and 4 bases, in that order; junction bases with no gene match: 2. Looked up from germline, CDR1 is LNHNV and CDR2 is YYDKDF (reference sequence). This CDR3 region has 14 residues. CDR3 protein: CATSRGLAGETQYF. In DNA, the CDR3 is TGTGCCACCAGCAGAGGGCTAGCGGGAGAGACCCAGTACTTC.

In its sample, this clonotype was seen a few times. The gene calls are TRBV5-1 and TRBJ2-7; possibly TRBD2 for D (5 bases). Trimming shortened V by 3 bases and J by 0 bases, and 13 bases separated the two germline ends. The CDR3 runs to 15 residues. Germline lookup yields CDR1 SGHRS and CDR2 YFSETQ. CDR3 DNA sequence: TGCGCCAGCAGCTCTAAACCGGGAAGCTCCTACGAGCAGTACGTC. Amino acid sequence: CASSSKPGSSYEQYV.

This clonotype has a count of ten or more. V usage is TRBV6-1 and J usage is TRBJ1-5, with D unclear. Between the trimmed V and J ends, which lost 3 bases and 4 bases, there was a span of 16 bases. The CDR3 totals 16 residues. The V gene's germline CDR1 is MNHNS and CDR2 SASEGT. CDR3 in amino acids: CASSDTHGSLNQPQHF. DNA for the CDR3: TGTGCCAGCAGTGATACCCATGGCAGCTTAAATCAGCCCCAGCATTTT.

The chain recombines TRBV20-1 with TRBJ2-7; the match to TRBD1 covers 9 bases. In germline, CDR1 is DFQATT, CDR2 SNEGSKA (reference sequence). With 6 bases clipped from V and 2 bases from J, the junction kept 5 bases outside the gene matches. The CDR3 sequence is 13 residues long. DNA of the CDR3: TGCAGTGCCACGACAGGGGGAGCCTACGAGCAGTACTTC. Its translation is CSATTGGAYEQYF.

The chain has TRBV6-2 or TRBV6-3 and TRBJ2-1; maybe TRBD2 (5 bases). CDR3 length equals 13 residues. CDR1 is MNHEY and CDR2 is SVGEGT in the germline V gene. Trimming left V 4 bases short and J 4 bases short, with 8 bases between. DNA of the CDR3: TGTGCCAGCAGTTCCCAGCGGTACAATGAGCAGTTCTTC. Protein product: CASSSQRYNEQFF.

This clonotype turned up a few times. The chain carries TRBV20-1 and TRBJ2-3; D remains unclear. The CDR3 extends over 15 amino acids. CDR1 is DFQATT and CDR2 is SNEGSKA in the germline V gene (reference sequence). Trimming took off 4 bases at V and 2 bases at J, with 16 bases between the two ends. CDR3 residues: CSAILPLRPTDTQYF. CDR3 sequence (DNA): TGCAGTGCTATTCTCCCGCTGCGGCCCACAGATACGCAGTATTTT.

In its sample, this clonotype was seen many times. This chain uses TRBV5-1 with TRBJ2-3; tentatively, D is TRBD1 or TRBD2 (6 bases each). Trimming pared 7 bases from V and 1 base from J, leaving 19 bases between. In germline, CDR1 is SGHRS, CDR2 YFSETQ. CDR3 length: 16 amino acids. DNA of the CDR3: TGCGCCAGCGGAGAGGTCCGGGGGCGCGGCACAGATACGCAGTATTTT. Its protein product is CASGEVRGRGTDTQYF.

This clonotype has just a few counts. This chain connects TRBV11-2 to TRBJ1-2, with TRBD1 matching 7 bases. The CDR3 is 15 amino acids. CDR1 and CDR2 (germline): SGHAT, FQNNGV. V lost 2 bases and J lost 3; bases outside the gene matches: 6. The CDR3 sequence is CASSLKTGQDYGYTF. The DNA of the CDR3 is TGTGCCAGCAGCTTAAAGACAGGGCAGGACTATGGCTACACCTTC.